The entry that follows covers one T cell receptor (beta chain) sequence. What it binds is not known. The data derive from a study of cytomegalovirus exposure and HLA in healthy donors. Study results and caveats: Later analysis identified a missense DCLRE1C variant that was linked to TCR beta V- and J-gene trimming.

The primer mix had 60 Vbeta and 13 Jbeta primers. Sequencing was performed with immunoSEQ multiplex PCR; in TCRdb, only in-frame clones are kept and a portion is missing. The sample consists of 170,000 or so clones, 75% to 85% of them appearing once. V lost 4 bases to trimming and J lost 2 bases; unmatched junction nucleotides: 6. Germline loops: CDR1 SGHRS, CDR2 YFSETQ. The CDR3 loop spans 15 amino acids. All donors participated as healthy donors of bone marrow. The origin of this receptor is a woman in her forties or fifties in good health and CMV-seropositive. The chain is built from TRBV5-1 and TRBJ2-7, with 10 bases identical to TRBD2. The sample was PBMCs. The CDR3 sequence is CASSLRTSGPYEQYF. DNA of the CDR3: TGCGCCAGCAGCCTTCGGACTAGCGGCCCCTACGAGCAGTACTTC. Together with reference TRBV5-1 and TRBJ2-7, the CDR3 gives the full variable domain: KAGVTQTPRYLIKTRGQQVTLSCSPISGHRSVSWYQQTPGQGLQFLFEYFSETQRNKGNFPGRFSGRQFSNSRSEMNVSTLELGDSALYLCASSLRTSGPYEQYFGPGTRLTVT.